This is a list of T cell receptor beta chains from one sample in a study of blood T cell repertoires in COVID-19. TCRdb's table, derived via immunoSEQ multiplex PCR, lists solely in-frame clones and lacks some. The table has some 97,000 clones, roughly 85% seen once. Specimen: PBMCs or T cells enriched from blood (not recorded which). Source of these receptors: a woman aged 45 to 65 who had recovered from COVID-19. Each CDR3 is given with its conserved first and last residue. Each record gives: clone size, J gene, D gene, V gene, CDR3 DNA, CDR3 protein. A D gene is named only where the DNA matches it firmly. Expanded clones get a size class; other rows say once, few or many, or leave the size out.

>NA|TRBJ1-1|NA|TRBV7-2
TGTGCCAGCAGCTTAGTGCTGGGGGCCCAAGCTTTCTTT
CASSLVLGAQAFF
>NA|TRBJ2-3|TRBD1|TRBV7-6
TGTGCCAGCAGCTTAGAATTAGGGGGCTATACAGATACGCAGTATTTT
CASSLELGGYTDTQYF
>NA|TRBJ1-1|NA|TRBV18
TGTGCCAGCTCACCGGAACAGGGTTGGGACACTGAAGCTTTCTTT
CASSPEQGWDTEAFF
>NA|TRBJ1-1|TRBD1|TRBV11-3
TGTGCCAGCAGCTTAGATGCTTACAGGGGGAAAACTGAAGCTTTCTTT
CASSLDAYRGKTEAFF
>NA|TRBJ2-7|TRBD1|TRBV6-5
TGTGCCAGCACCGGGGACAGGGCCTACGAGCAGTACTTC
CASTGDRAYEQYF
>NA|TRBJ2-7|TRBD1|TRBV30
TGTGCCTGGGGTACGGGACAGGGCTACGAGCAGTACTTC
CAWGTGQGYEQYF
>few|TRBJ1-2|NA|TRBV7-9
TGTGCCAGCAGCACCGTTGAACTACACTATGGCTACACCTTC
CASSTVELHYGYTF
>NA|TRBJ2-2|NA|TRBV28
TGTGCCAGCAGTATCTCCACAGGGTTTCCCGGGGAGCTGTTTTTT
CASSISTGFPGELFF
>NA|TRBJ2-1|NA|TRBV6-5
TGTGCCAGCAGTTACTCCGGGAATGAGCAGTTCTTC
CASSYSGNEQFF
>few|TRBJ1-6|TRBD1|TRBV7-9
TGTGCCAGCAGCCCGGGACAGGGGTCCTATAATTCACCCCTCCACTTT
CASSPGQGSYNSPLHF
>NA|TRBJ2-5|TRBD2|TRBV5-1
TGCGCCAGCAGCTTGGCCGGGAGGGAGTTCGGGGAGACCCAGTACTTC
CASSLAGREFGETQYF
>NA|TRBJ2-5|NA|TRBV27
TGTGCCAGCAGTCCCTCTATCCAAGAGACCCAGTACTTC
CASSPSIQETQYF
>once|TRBJ1-4|TRBD1|TRBV24-1
TGTGCCACCAGTGACACTACAGGGGCGGGCGAAAAACTGTTTTTT
CATSDTTGAGEKLFF
>NA|TRBJ1-5|TRBD1|TRBV24-1
TGTGCCACCAGTGAGGGGACAGGCGTCCTTGGTCAGCCCCAGCATTTT
CATSEGTGVLGQPQHF
>NA|TRBJ2-1|NA|TRBV4-1
TGCGCCAGCAGCCAAACTCCTCTCGGCCACAGATACAATGAGCAGTTCTTC
CASSQTPLGHRYNEQFF
>NA|TRBJ2-3|TRBD2|TRBV2
TGTGCCAGCAGGATAGCGGGCCTAGACAATACGCAGTGTTTT
CASRIAGLDNTQCF
>NA|TRBJ2-3|NA|TRBV3-1/TRBV3-2
TGTGCCAGCAGCCGAAGGGGTGATACGCAGTATTTT
CASSRRGDTQYF
>many|TRBJ1-2|TRBD1|TRBV10-3
TGTGCCATCACCCCGACAGGGGACTATGGCTACACCTTC
CAITPTGDYGYTF
>NA|TRBJ1-3|NA|TRBV7-9
TGTGCCAGCAGCTTAAGTGGGGCGAGTGGAAACACCATATATTTT
CASSLSGASGNTIYF
>NA|TRBJ2-7|TRBD1|TRBV10-1
TGCGCCAGCAGTGACGGGACAGCACGCAAGTACTTC
CASSDGTARKYF
>NA|TRBJ1-5|TRBD1|TRBV5-1
TGCGCCAGCAGCTTGGGGACAGGGAATCAGCCCCAGCATTTT
CASSLGTGNQPQHF
>NA|TRBJ2-1|NA|TRBV7-3
TGTGCCAGCGCGTGGCGCAGCGGCGACAATCTACAGTTCTTC
CASAWRSGDNLQFF
>NA|TRBJ2-5|NA|TRBV15
TGTGCCACCAGCAACCCCCGCGGGAACCAAGAGACCCAGTACTTC
CATSNPRGNQETQYF
>NA|TRBJ2-1|NA|TRBV30
TGTGCCTGGAGTGTACTGGGGACAGAGCAGTTCTTC
CAWSVLGTEQFF
>once|TRBJ2-1|NA|TRBV19
TGTGCCAGTAGTTCGGCAGGGTACAATGAGCAGTTCTTC
CASSSAGYNEQFF
>NA|TRBJ1-6|TRBD1|TRBV30
TGTGCCTGGAACCTGTGGACAGGACCTTCACCCCTCCACTTT
CAWNLWTGPSPLHF
>NA|TRBJ1-2|TRBD1|TRBV29-1
TGCAGCGTTGCAGGGGGTAGTGGCTACACCTTC
CSVAGGSGYTF
>NA|TRBJ2-7|NA|TRBV20-1
TGCAGTGCCAAAATTTCCTACGAGCAGTACTTC
CSAKISYEQYF
>NA|TRBJ1-3|TRBD1|TRBV12-5
TGTGCTAGTGGTCACTTTAGGGACAGTAGAAACACCATATATTTT
CASGHFRDSRNTIYF
>NA|TRBJ1-2|NA|TRBV12-3/TRBV12-4
TGTGCCAGCAGCACGGACAGCTACTATGGCTACACCTTC
CASSTDSYYGYTF
>NA|TRBJ1-1|NA|TRBV28
TGTGCCAGCAGTTTTTTGTCAGGGCGGTCTAGGGTAGAAGCTTTCTTT
CASSFLSGRSRVEAFF
>NA|TRBJ2-7|NA|TRBV27
TGTGCCAGCAGTTTTGGGCCAGCCTACGAGCAGTACTTC
CASSFGPAYEQYF
>NA|TRBJ2-3|TRBD1|TRBV11-2
TGTGCCAGCAGCTTGAAAAACGACAGGGTGGCAGATACGCAGTATTTT
CASSLKNDRVADTQYF
>NA|TRBJ1-2|NA|TRBV7-9
TGTGCCAGCAGCTTGAGCCTCAACCACTATGGCTACACCTTC
CASSLSLNHYGYTF
>NA|TRBJ1-1|NA|TRBV2
TGTGCCAGCAGTGGGGACACCGCGACTGAAGCTTTCTTT
CASSGDTATEAFF
>NA|TRBJ2-7|NA|TRBV6-5
TGTGCCAGCAGTAACGTGACTAGACGCGTCTACGAGCAGTACTTC
CASSNVTRRVYEQYF
>NA|TRBJ2-2|NA|TRBV10-1
TGCGCCAGCAGTGAGCAACAGGGGAACACCGGGGAGCTGTTTTTT
CASSEQQGNTGELFF
>NA|TRBJ2-2|NA|TRBV9
TGTGCCAGCAGCGTAGTGGAGGGGGCATGGACCGGGGAGCTGTTTTTT
CASSVVEGAWTGELFF
>NA|TRBJ1-3|TRBD1|TRBV7-2
TGTGCCAGCAGCTTATATTTCCCGACAGGGTTTCCTGGAAACACCATATATTTT
CASSLYFPTGFPGNTIYF
>NA|TRBJ2-3|NA|TRBV30
TGTGCCCGAACGCAGGGGGATACGCAGTATTTT
CARTQGDTQYF
>NA|TRBJ2-3|NA|TRBV6-4
TGTGCCAGCCGTCTGGGGCCCGGCACAGATACGCAGTATTTT
CASRLGPGTDTQYF
>NA|TRBJ1-1|TRBD1|TRBV18
TGTGCCAGCTCACCGTTTGGACAGGGCATAAACACTGAAGCTTTCTTT
CASSPFGQGINTEAFF
>once|TRBJ2-7|NA|TRBV28
TGTGCCAGCAGTACGTCCGGGACATCTCGCTCCTACGAGCAGTACTTC
CASSTSGTSRSYEQYF
>few|TRBJ2-1|TRBD2|TRBV19
TGTGCCAGTAGTAGTATAGCGGGAGATGAGCAGTTCTTC
CASSSIAGDEQFF
>NA|TRBJ1-4|NA|TRBV2
TGTGCCAGCAGCGTAGTAACAGTTGCAACTAATGAAAAACTGTTTTTT
CASSVVTVATNEKLFF
>NA|TRBJ2-5|NA|TRBV27
TGTGCCAGCAGTTTATCGACAGGTTTGAAGGAGACCCAGTACTTC
CASSLSTGLKETQYF
>NA|TRBJ1-5|NA|TRBV12-3/TRBV12-4
TGTGCCAGCAGTTTCGGGGATCAGCCCCAGCATTTT
CASSFGDQPQHF
>once|TRBJ1-4|TRBD1|TRBV25-1
TGTGCCAGCAGTGAATATCATACGTCCGGGACAGGGTCTGAAAAACTGTTTTTT
CASSEYHTSGTGSEKLFF
>NA|TRBJ1-6|NA|TRBV27
TGTGCCAGCAGTTTACAGGGAACGGATAATTCACCCCTCCACTTT
CASSLQGTDNSPLHF